The 9 T cell receptor beta chains below all came from one sample that was sequenced in a study of cytotoxic CD8 clonotypes in ibrutinib-treated CLL. Assay: immunoSEQ multiplex PCR; the TCRdb copy retains only in-frame clones and omits some. The sample lists almost 85,000 clones, about 86% seen once, with around 5.4% in the top ten. This specimen consisted of PBMCs, obtained before ibrutinib treatment. Receptors were obtained from a human donor with chronic lymphocytic leukemia.

This chain links TRBV30 with TRBJ2-7; D not certain. Deletions cut 3 bases from V and 4 bases from J, with 10 bases between. The CDR3 loop spans 12 amino acids. Per germline, CDR1 GTSNPN and CDR2 SVGIG (reference sequence). The DNA of the CDR3 is TGTGCCTGGAGCCTAGGACGGTACGAGCAGTACTTC. Protein product: CAWSLGRYEQYF. The whole variable domain, filled in from reference TRBV30 and TRBJ2-7, reads SQTIHQWPATLVQPVGSPLSLECTVEGTSNPNLYWYRQAAGRGLQLLFYSVGIGQISSEVPQNLSASRPQDRQFILSSKKLLLSDSGFYLCAWSLGRYEQYFGPGTRLTVT.

The chain is built from TRBV19 and TRBJ1-2, with 8 bases that match TRBD1. This CDR3 comprises 15 residues. The germline V gene has CDR1 LNHDA and CDR2 SQIVND (reference sequence). Trimming took 5 bases from V and 0 from J; bases not matched to a gene: 5. The CDR3 bases are TGTGCCAGTAGTTCGGGACAGGATTCTAACTATGGCTACACCTTC. This gives the protein CASSSGQDSNYGYTF.

The DNA for the CDR3 is TGTGCCAGCAGCATAGACAGGGGGCCGTACGAGCAGTACTTC. This sequence encodes CASSIDRGPYEQYF. The rearrangement uses TRBV5-4 and TRBJ2-7; TRBD1 aligns across 10 bases. The trim removed 4 bases at V and 4 bases at J, leaving 5 bases unmatched. Germline values: CDR1 SGHNT, CDR2 YYREEE (reference sequence). The length of the CDR3 is 14 residues.

This chain joins TRBV7-3 and TRBJ2-5, with 7 bases aligning to TRBD2. The length of the CDR3 is 13 residues. Germline CDR1 and CDR2: SGHTA and FQGTGA. J gave up 5 bases and V 10 bases, and 10 bases lay outside the gene matches. The chain's CDR3 is CATPSRETETQYF. In DNA, the CDR3 is TGTGCCACGCCCTCGCGGGAGACTGAGACCCAGTACTTC.

This chain uses TRBV11-3 with TRBJ2-1; possible D gene TRBD2, 6 bases. Germline-derived CDR1 and CDR2 are SGHNT and YENEEA. This CDR3 is 15 amino acids long. V was trimmed by 4 bases and J by 4 bases, leaving 14 bases between them. CDR3 in amino acids: CASSSFGGTYNEQFF. The CDR3 DNA is TGTGCCAGCAGCTCCTTTGGGGGGACTTACAATGAGCAGTTCTTC.

The rearrangement uses TRBV9 and TRBJ1-3; D is unclear. V gave up 5 bases and J gave up 0 bases, with 6 bases separating them. From germline, CDR1 is SGDLS and CDR2 YYNGEE. CDR3 length: 13 residues. CDR3 bases: TGTGCCAGCAGTCCCAACTCTGGAAACACCATATATTTT. This codes for CASSPNSGNTIYF.

The count of this clone is one. The rearrangement joins TRBV30 to TRBJ2-3; 10 nucleotides agree with TRBD1. The germline CDR1 and CDR2 sequences are GTSNPN and SVGIG (reference sequence). The CDR3 spans 15 residues. V lost 5 bases to trimming and J lost 4 bases; unmatched junction nucleotides: 9. The chain's CDR3 is CAWGGTGVFPDTQYF. DNA of the CDR3: TGTGCCTGGGGCGGGACAGGGGTTTTTCCAGATACGCAGTATTTT.

The chain links TRBV5-4 to TRBJ1-5; 9 nucleotides match TRBD1. Looked up from germline, CDR1 is SGHNT and CDR2 is YYREEE (reference sequence). This CDR3 is built from 14 residues. V was clipped by 3 bases and J by 4 bases; unmatched bases: 2. CDR3 sequence (DNA): TGTGCCAGCAGCTCTGACAGGGGGAATCAGCCCCAGCATTTT. This sequence encodes CASSSDRGNQPQHF.

The V and J genes are TRBV6-5 and TRBJ2-3, with D perhaps matching TRBD2 (5 bases). The V and J ends lost 5 bases and 8 bases respectively, with 17 bases between them. The length of the CDR3 is 14 residues. CDR1 and CDR2 from the germline V gene are MNHEY and SVGAGI. The CDR3 DNA reads TGTGCCAGCAGTATCAAGCCCCCAGCGGCTACGCAGTATTTT. Its translation: CASSIKPPAATQYF.